The present TCR beta chain was sequenced within a study of blood T cell repertoires in COVID-19. Germline lookup yields CDR1 MGHRA and CDR2 YSYEKL. After removal of 0 bases from V and 2 bases from J, the junction contained 5 bases not matched to a gene. The length of the CDR3 is 16 residues. Sequencing was performed with immunoSEQ multiplex PCR; in TCRdb, only in-frame clones are kept and a portion is missing. The sample has about 120,000 clones, 82% seen once. This chain joins TRBV4-1 and TRBJ2-3; 7 nucleotides agree with TRBD2. This clonotype was obtained from a woman aged 70-85 years with acute or convalescent COVID-19. The sequenced material came from peripheral blood. CDR3 region: CASSQEGGRITDTQYF. In nucleotides, the CDR3 is TGCGCCAGCAGCCAAGAGGGAGGGAGAATCACAGATACGCAGTATTTT.